Below are 27 T cell receptor beta chains sequenced from a single sample in a study of vaccination and CD4 T cells after COVID-19. Sample treatment: roughly 11-day PBMC culture with coronavirus spike peptide pools or control peptides (ViraFEST assay). The Oncomine TCR Beta short-read assay was what sequenced the DNA obtained from cultured CD4+ T cells. One entry per CDR3 protein results from TCRdb running MiXCR on the PCR reads. In the table there are fewer than 20,000 distinct CDR3 sequences, roughly 47% of which are singletons. No antigen has been identified for these receptors. Sequencing was carried out using CD4+ T cells from blood, cultured in vitro. Receptors originate from a human donor who had recovered from COVID-19.

The rearrangement links TRBV12-3 or TRBV12-4 to TRBJ1-2; D is undetermined. The CDR3 runs to 13 residues. V gave up 5 bases and J gave up 2 bases, with 9 bases separating them. The CDR3, as DNA: TGTGCCAGCAGTCATCAGACGAACTATGGCTACACCTTC. Its protein product is CASSHQTNYGYTF.

V usage is TRBV19 and J usage is TRBJ2-3; 9 nucleotides align to TRBD2. V dropped 8 bases and J dropped 4; count of bases not matched to a gene: 7. CDR3 size: 14 residues. The germline CDR1 and CDR2 sequences are LNHDA and SQIVND (reference sequence). The CDR3 loop is CASSIAGAADTQYF. CDR3 DNA sequence: TGTGCCAGTTCCATAGCGGGAGCGGCAGATACGCAGTATTTT.

The chain has TRBV20-1 and TRBJ2-7; tentative D call: TRBD2 (6 bases). The CDR3 length is 17 residues. V lost 5 bases and J 5 bases, leaving 28 bases between the germline ends. In germline, CDR1 is DFQATT, CDR2 SNEGSKA (reference sequence). This CDR3 reads CSAYFRETFGLRNEQYF. The CDR3 nucleotides are TGCAGTGCTTACTTTCGGGAGACTTTCGGATTAAGGAACGAGCAGTACTTC.

This CDR3 reads CASSEAVTSGIGRLGNEQFF. The CDR3 DNA follows: TGTGCCAGCAGTGAAGCGGTGACTAGCGGTATCGGCCGCCTGGGAAATGAGCAGTTCTTC. The V call is TRBV6-1, the J call TRBJ2-1, with 9 bases that match TRBD2. The germline gives CDR1 MNHNS, CDR2 SASEGT. Losses at the gene ends were 0 bases for V and 7 bases for J; bases not matched to a gene: 19. This CDR3 region has 20 residues.

This clonotype was detected only a few times. V usage is TRBV7-4 and J usage is TRBJ1-5, with D perhaps TRBD1 (6 bases). Germline assignment: CDR1 SGHVT and CDR2 SQSDAQ. CDR3 length: 17 residues. Trimming shortened V by 4 bases and J by 4 bases, and 20 bases separated the two germline ends. The CDR3 sequence is CASSSPRDTYRNQPQHF. In DNA, the CDR3 is TGTGCCAGCAGCTCCCCCCGGGACACCTACAGAAATCAGCCCCAGCATTTT. The full variable domain, in which reference TRBV7-4 and TRBJ1-5 provide the parts outside the CDR3, is GAGVSQSPRYKVAKRGRDVALRCDSISGHVTLYWYRQTLGQGSEVLTYSQSDAQRDKSGRPSGRFSAERPERSVSTLKIQRTEQGDSAVYLCASSSPRDTYRNQPQHFGDGTRLSIL.

This clonotype has more than one count but fewer than ten. The CDR3 loop is CASSSRLAGPGELFF. The CDR3 DNA reads as TGTGCCAGCAGCTCTCGACTAGCAGGGCCCGGGGAGCTGTTTTTT. The chain uses TRBV5-4 and TRBJ2-2; TRBD2 agrees at 7 bases. CDR3 size: 15 residues. Germline V gene sequence: CDR1 SGHNT, CDR2 YYREEE (reference sequence). The trim removed 3 bases at V and 6 bases at J, leaving 8 bases unmatched. Full variable domain (missing parts from reference TRBV5-4 and TRBJ2-2): ETGVTQSPTHLIKTRGQQVTLRCSSQSGHNTVSWYQQALGQGPQFIFQYYREEENGRGNFPPRFSGLQFPNYSSELNVNALELDDSALYLCASSSRLAGPGELFFGEGSRLTVL.

The V call is TRBV7-8, the J call TRBJ2-5; D gene ambiguous. Germline CDR1 SGHVS, CDR2 FQNEAQ. The CDR3 length is 13 residues. V lost 0 bases to trimming and J lost 5 bases, with 7 bases between them. The DNA of the CDR3 is TGTGCCAGCAGCTTAGCCCCTTTGGAGACCCAGTACTTC. Translating gives CASSLAPLETQYF.

The chain recombines TRBV18 with TRBJ2-5, with 9 bases aligning to TRBD2. CDR3 size: 16 residues. CDR1 is KGHSH, CDR2 LQKENI, per germline. V shed 6 bases and J 1 base; nucleotides not matched to a gene: 9. The CDR3 coding sequence is TGTGCCAGCTCTCACCTTAGCGGGAGTGTCCAAGAGACCCAGTACTTC. Translated, it gives CASSHLSGSVQETQYF.

This clonotype appeared a few times. CDR3 nucleotide sequence: TGCAGTGCTAGAATACAGGGGTACGAGCAGTACTTC. Amino acid sequence: CSARIQGYEQYF. The chain carries TRBV20-1 and TRBJ2-7; TRBD1 matches 7 bases. Germline V gives CDR1 DFQATT, CDR2 SNEGSKA (reference sequence). This CDR3 has 12 residues. After removal of 2 bases from V and 4 bases from J, the junction contained 2 bases not matched to a gene.

This clonotype was counted between two and nine times. J is TRBJ2-1 and V is TRBV4-2; D tentatively reads TRBD1 or TRBD2 (5 bases each). CDR1 and CDR2 (germline): LGHNA, YNFKEQ. V lost 3 bases and J lost 0, with 12 bases in between. CDR3 length: 16 residues. For the CDR3, the DNA is TGTGCCAGCAGCCAGGACGCAGGGAGCTCCTACAATGAGCAGTTCTTC. Translated: CASSQDAGSSYNEQFF.

DNA for the CDR3: TGTGCCAGCAGTTCAGCCGGGACAGGAAGAAATTCACCCCTCCACTTT. It translates to CASSSAGTGRNSPLHF. V and J are TRBV6-5 and TRBJ1-6; 8 bases fit TRBD1. Trimming cost V 4 bases and J 7 bases; bases outside gene matches: 9. Germline V gene lookup returns CDR1 MNHEY and CDR2 SVGAGI. This CDR3 has 16 residues.

This sequence joins TRBV10-3 and TRBJ2-3; D might be TRBD2 (6 bases). CDR3 length: 14 residues. Germline loops: CDR1 ENHRY, CDR2 SYGVKD. V was pared by 8 bases and J by 1 base, with 13 bases between. CDR3 amino acids: CAIGGGVGTDTQYF. The CDR3 DNA reads as TGTGCCATCGGTGGCGGGGTTGGCACAGATACGCAGTATTTT.

The chain joins TRBV28 to TRBJ1-1, with TRBD1 identical over 9 bases. The length of the CDR3 is 16 residues. The V segment lost 2 bases and the J segment 6 bases; nucleotides outside the gene matches: 10. The germline CDR1 and CDR2 sequences are MDHEN and SYDVKM. This CDR3 is CASSLVVKTGGSEAFF. The CDR3 DNA reads as TGTGCCAGCAGTTTAGTGGTGAAGACAGGGGGTTCTGAAGCTTTCTTT.

This clonotype was detected only a few times. The chain has TRBV20-1 and TRBJ2-3; TRBD2 agrees at 12 bases. This CDR3 region has 18 residues. From germline, CDR1 is DFQATT and CDR2 SNEGSKA (reference sequence). The ends lost 3 bases at V and 2 bases at J; junction bases unmatched: 12. The CDR3 spells CSASDPSGRAYHTDTQYF. CDR3 sequence (DNA): TGCAGTGCTAGTGATCCTAGCGGGAGGGCCTACCACACAGATACGCAGTATTTT.

This clonotype was seen more than once but under ten times. The chain combines TRBV19 with TRBJ2-5; D is possibly TRBD2 (7 bases). V was trimmed by 4 bases and J by 5 bases, leaving 20 bases between them. Germline-derived CDR1 and CDR2 are LNHDA and SQIVND (reference sequence). CDR3 length: 16 residues. CDR3 region: CASSTQAAGAWETQYF. The CDR3 DNA reads as TGTGCCAGTAGTACGCAGGCGGCGGGGGCTTGGGAGACCCAGTACTTC. Full variable domain (remainder filled in from reference TRBV19 and TRBJ2-5): DGGITQSPKYLFRKEGQNVTLSCEQNLNHDAMYWYRQDPGQGLRLIYYSQIVNDFQKGDIAEGYSVSREKKESFPLTVTSAQKNPTAFYLCASSTQAAGAWETQYFGPGTRLLVL.

The genes are TRBV7-9 and TRBJ1-6; no clear D gene. The CDR3 has 14 residues. Trimming removed 1 base at V and 10 bases at J, with 11 bases between. The germline V gene has CDR1 SEHNR and CDR2 FQNEAQ (reference sequence). CDR3 sequence (DNA): TGTGCCAGCAGCTTAGATGGCACGCGATCACCCCTCCACTTT. The encoded protein is CASSLDGTRSPLHF.

The rearrangement links TRBV28 to TRBJ1-5, with a tentative D call TRBD1 (5 bases). Trimming left V 9 bases short and J 6 bases short, with 15 bases between. This CDR3 region has 13 residues. CDR1 is MDHEN, CDR2 SYDVKM, per germline. CDR3 DNA: TGTGCCAGTGAGGGGCGAGTCGGTCAGCCCCAGCATTTT. Protein product: CASEGRVGQPQHF.

The genes are TRBV2 and TRBJ1-2, with D possibly being TRBD1 (5 bases). This CDR3 spans 14 amino acids. Per germline, CDR1 SNHLY and CDR2 FYNNEI. The germline V and J ends were trimmed by 2 bases and 4 bases, with 11 bases remaining between them. The CDR3 region has the DNA TGTGCCAGCAGTGAACAGGGCCCCGCCTATGGCTACACCTTC. Amino acids: CASSEQGPAYGYTF. The entire variable domain, with the rest obtained from reference TRBV2 and TRBJ1-2, is as follows: EPEVTQTPSHQVTQMGQEVILRCVPISNHLYFYWYRQILGQKVEFLVSFYNNEISEKSEIFDDQFSVERPDGSNFTLKIRSTKLEDSAMYFCASSEQGPAYGYTFGSGTRLTVV.

The CDR3 sequence: CASSAGTGRPDTQYF. As DNA, the CDR3 is TGTGCCAGCAGCGCCGGGACAGGGAGGCCAGATACGCAGTATTTT. The rearrangement uses TRBV5-4 and TRBJ2-3, with 9 bases that match TRBD1. The germline V gene encodes CDR1 SGHNT and CDR2 YYREEE (reference sequence). The CDR3 extends over 15 amino acids. The V and J ends lost 4 bases and 4 bases, in that order; junction bases with no gene match: 7.

This clonotype was picked up a small number of times. The chain employs TRBV5-1 and TRBJ2-4; TRBD2 matches at 7 bases. The CDR3 is 16 amino acids. J was trimmed by 0 bases and V by 0 bases; bases with no gene match: 3. From germline, CDR1 is SGHRS and CDR2 YFSETQ. The CDR3 bases are TGCGCCAGCAGCTTGGGGTTAGCGGGAGCCAAAAACATTCAGTACTTC. Translation gives CASSLGLAGAKNIQYF.

The table lists this clonotype with a few counts. The chain employs TRBV28 and TRBJ2-5, with D uncertain. The germline gives CDR1 MDHEN, CDR2 SYDVKM. This CDR3 contains 13 residues. V was shortened by 6 bases and J by 4 bases, with 12 bases between the two germline ends. The CDR3 sequence: CASSTISRETQYF. The CDR3 coding sequence is TGTGCCAGCAGCACTATCTCTCGAGAGACCCAGTACTTC.

In this sample, this clonotype turned up a few times. J is TRBJ1-5 and V is TRBV20-1; 7 bases map to TRBD1. The CDR3 is 16 amino acids. V was clipped by 5 bases and J by 3 bases; unmatched bases: 13. Per germline, CDR1 DFQATT and CDR2 SNEGSKA (reference sequence). The CDR3 DNA is TGCAGTGCTGCCTCCAGGGGAGGGGGCTCCAATCAGCCCCAGCATTTT. Translation: CSAASRGGGSNQPQHF.

The chain employs TRBV2 and TRBJ1-6, with TRBD1 as a possible D gene (5 bases). The CDR3 is 14 residues long. V lost 6 bases and J 7 bases, leaving 13 bases between the germline ends. Germline V gene sequence: CDR1 SNHLY, CDR2 FYNNEI. The CDR3 bases are TGTGCCAGCAGAAGGGACTTAGTGAATTCACCCCTCCACTTT. Translating gives CASRRDLVNSPLHF.

V is TRBV18 and J is TRBJ1-3; no clear D gene. Trimming removed 4 bases from V and 0 bases from J, with 4 bases in between. The germline CDR1 and CDR2 sequences are KGHSH and LQKENI. The CDR3 length is 13 residues. CDR3 protein: CASSQSSGNTIYF. CDR3 DNA sequence: TGTGCCAGCTCACAGAGCTCTGGAAACACCATATATTTT.

The chain employs TRBV5-1 and TRBJ2-5; TRBD2 agrees at 8 bases. After removal of 7 bases from V and 4 bases from J, the junction contained 15 bases not matched to a gene. Germline V gives CDR1 SGHRS, CDR2 YFSETQ. The CDR3 consists of 16 residues. The CDR3 protein is CASAGGSSGSSETQYF. The DNA of the CDR3 is TGCGCCAGCGCCGGCGGATCCAGCGGGAGTTCAGAGACCCAGTACTTC.

The chain has TRBV7-2 and TRBJ2-2; 9 nucleotides line up with TRBD1. Germline V gene lookup returns CDR1 SGHTA and CDR2 FQGNSA. The trim removed 4 bases at V and 4 bases at J, leaving 4 bases unmatched. The CDR3 is 15 amino acids. CDR3 sequence: CASSSDRGVTGELFF. The CDR3 bases are TGTGCCAGCAGCTCGGACAGGGGTGTCACCGGGGAGCTGTTTTTT.

The chain joins TRBV18 to TRBJ1-4, with 8 bases identical to TRBD1. Losses at the gene ends were 4 bases for V and 8 bases for J; bases not matched to a gene: 6. This CDR3 contains 14 residues. CDR1 and CDR2 (germline): KGHSH, LQKENI. CDR3 region: CASSLQGAQEKLFF. For the CDR3, the DNA is TGTGCCAGCTCACTCCAGGGGGCCCAGGAAAAACTGTTTTTT.